These T cell receptor beta chains were read from a single sample in a study of blood T cell repertoires in COVID-19. Generated by immunoSEQ multiplex PCR, the TCRdb table keeps only in-frame clones and is missing some. This table has 250,000 or so clones, about 83% appearing once. Input material: peripheral blood. All receptors derive from a woman aged 40-49 years who had recovered from COVID-19. Both conserved end residues are part of each CDR3. Clone size is given for some rows only: seen once, a few or many times, or a class if the clone is expanded.

size | J | V | CDR3
. | TRBJ1-4 | TRBV6-1 | CASSERQETNEKLFF
. | TRBJ1-2 | TRBV7-2 | CASSLNSRQGSVGGYTF
. | TRBJ1-4 | TRBV28 | CASSSGQGRGEKLFF
. | TRBJ1-2 | TRBV25-1 | CASSSGSPYGYTF
. | TRBJ1-5 | TRBV16 | CASSLEQTNQPQHF
. | TRBJ1-2 | TRBV7-2 | CASSLDSNYGYTF
. | TRBJ1-5 | TRBV27 | CASSYSGGGNQPQHF
once | TRBJ2-7 | TRBV10-3 | CAIRPGQASYEQYF
. | TRBJ2-3 | TRBV28 | CASIAWPPDTYTDTQYF
once | TRBJ2-2 | TRBV5-1 | CASSMVRDTNTGELFF
few | TRBJ1-2 | TRBV15 | CATKQKRDQTGGGYTF
. | TRBJ2-7 | TRBV7-9 | CASSPVSSSYEQYF
. | TRBJ2-3 | TRBV2 | CASSDYIQSTDTQYF
. | TRBJ1-5 | TRBV6-5 | CASQDTLSNQPQHF
. | TRBJ2-7 | TRBV4-1 | CASSRGRGPEPYEQYF
. | TRBJ2-3 | TRBV28 | CASSSSGGARDTQYF
few | TRBJ2-3 | TRBV27 | CASSFSGTDTQYF
. | TRBJ1-5 | TRBV18 | CASSPGRGSEQPQHF
. | TRBJ2-5 | TRBV5-8 | CASSFGETQYF
once | TRBJ1-4 | TRBV6-6 | CASSSRGQINEKLFF
. | TRBJ2-1 | TRBV5-6 | CASSTRGGSYNEQFF
. | TRBJ2-5 | TRBV7-9 | CASSLAFLDGGVETQYF
few | TRBJ1-5 | TRBV6-4 | CASLEGSRVKDQPQHF
. | TRBJ2-7 | TRBV2 | CASSDGARGNYEQYF
. | TRBJ2-7 | TRBV7-2 | CASSPHRGPYEQYF
. | TRBJ2-7 | TRBV7-9 | CASSLSGYSYEQYF
. | TRBJ1-3 | TRBV6-6 | CASSYSSGAGNTIYF
. | TRBJ2-7 | TRBV6-5 | CASSIAGGHYEQYF
. | TRBJ1-6 | TRBV7-9 | CASRLQGDSPLHF